Presented here are 26 T cell receptor beta chains from one specimen sequenced in a study of T-cell reconstitution after alpha-beta-depleted transplantation in children. Unique molecular identifiers were used in preparing the TCRbeta library. Via MiXCR, TCRdb re-called the PCR reads, giving one row per CDR3 protein. The sample records approximately 980,000 distinct CDR3 sequences, around 30% being singletons. The sequencing used PBMCs, mostly from graft donor cells, collected 360 days after TCRalphabeta/CD19-depleted stem cell transplant. Source of these receptors: a boy in the first two years of life who had a stem cell transplant for SCID, so the T cells may come from the graft donor.

The V call is TRBV7-2, the J call TRBJ2-3; no clear D. V lost 1 base to trimming and J lost 5 bases, with 7 bases between them. CDR1 is SGHTA and CDR2 is FQGNSA in the germline V gene. The CDR3 contains 13 residues. CDR3 residues: CASSLDRKDTQYF. The CDR3 DNA reads TGTGCCAGCAGCTTAGATCGTAAAGATACGCAGTATTTT.

This clonotype was seen ten or more times. The rearrangement links TRBV27 to TRBJ2-3; D may be TRBD1 or TRBD2 (5 bases each). This CDR3 contains 12 residues. Germline V gives CDR1 MNHEY, CDR2 SMNVEV (reference sequence). The ends were cut back, 1 base at V and 6 bases at J, with 5 bases in the middle. As DNA, the CDR3 is TGTGCCAGCAGTTTATGGGGGGATACGCAGTATTTT. Translated, it gives CASSLWGDTQYF.

The chain carries TRBV7-2 and TRBJ2-3, with D possibly being TRBD2 (6 bases). The V end lost 2 bases, the J end lost 5 bases, and 11 bases lay between the germline ends. The CDR3 extends over 14 amino acids. CDR1 and CDR2 from the germline V gene are SGHTA and FQGNSA. As DNA, the CDR3 is TGTGCCAGCAGCTTAAGGTTGCGGGGAGATACGCAGTATTTT. It translates to CASSLRLRGDTQYF.

The V call is TRBV7-2, the J call TRBJ1-3; D ambiguous. This CDR3 has 14 amino acids. The V and J ends lost 0 bases and 3 bases respectively, with 6 bases between them. Germline lookup yields CDR1 SGHTA and CDR2 FQGNSA. The CDR3 reads CASSLAGYGNTIYF. CDR3 nucleotide sequence: TGTGCCAGCAGCTTAGCGGGATATGGAAACACCATATATTTT.

This chain connects TRBV12-3 or TRBV12-4 to TRBJ2-5; D gene ambiguous. The CDR3 covers 15 residues. V was shortened by 2 bases and J by 2 bases, with 12 bases between the two germline ends. The CDR3 region is CASSLYGIEQETQYF. The CDR3 DNA follows: TGTGCCAGCAGTTTATATGGGATTGAACAAGAGACCCAGTACTTC.

This chain links TRBV6-1 with TRBJ2-2; D is undetermined. There are 13 residues in the CDR3. Per the germline V gene, CDR1 is MNHNS and CDR2 is SASEGT. Trimming left V 6 bases short and J 5 bases short, with 10 bases between. The CDR3 is CASRWVLTGELFF. In nucleotides, the CDR3 is TGTGCCAGCAGATGGGTCCTTACCGGGGAGCTGTTTTTT.

This chain connects TRBV6-1 to TRBJ1-2; D remains unclear. Germline CDR1 is MNHNS and CDR2 is SASEGT. The CDR3 totals 14 residues. Trimming cost V 6 bases and J 3 bases, with 14 bases left between them. The CDR3 nucleotides are TGTGCCAGCAGCAGACTCGTGAGGGACTATGGCTACACCTTC. Translated, it gives CASSRLVRDYGYTF.

This clonotype was found a few times. The chain couples TRBV3-1 to TRBJ2-5; 7 bases align to TRBD2. V was clipped by 0 bases and J by 1 base; unmatched bases: 5. Per germline, CDR1 LGHDT and CDR2 YNNKEL (reference sequence). This CDR3 region has 16 residues. CDR3 amino acids: CASSQDVGLPQETQYF. Here the CDR3 DNA reads TGTGCCAGCAGCCAAGATGTGGGACTACCCCAAGAGACCCAGTACTTC.

This chain links TRBV20-1 with TRBJ1-2; tentative D call: TRBD1 (6 bases). CDR1 is DFQATT and CDR2 is SNEGSKA in the germline V gene (reference sequence). The CDR3 spans 14 residues. Trimming left V 0 bases short and J 5 bases short, with 13 bases between. CDR3 sequence reads: CSARDPQGYYGYTF. The CDR3 bases are TGCAGTGCTAGAGATCCCCAGGGGTATTATGGCTACACCTTC.

This chain joins TRBV6-5 and TRBJ1-2; weak D call: TRBD1 (5 bases). Between the trimmed V and J ends, which lost 2 bases and 4 bases, there was a span of 8 bases. The length of the CDR3 is 13 residues. CDR1 MNHEY and CDR2 SVGAGI come from the germline V gene. The CDR3 here is CASSYRQGYGYTF. Written as DNA, the CDR3 is TGTGCCAGCAGTTACCGGCAGGGCTATGGCTACACCTTC.

This clonotype appeared a few times. The chain joins TRBV15 to TRBJ2-3; D is undetermined. V lost 1 base, J lost 7 bases, and 6 bases lay in between. The CDR3 runs to 12 residues. CDR1 and CDR2 (germline): LNHNV, YYDKDF (reference sequence). CDR3 protein: CATSRGRNTQYF. The CDR3 DNA sequence: TGTGCCACCAGCAGAGGTAGAAATACGCAGTATTTT.

The chain uses TRBV7-2 and TRBJ2-1; D gene ambiguous. This CDR3 spans 11 amino acids. Trimming cost V 1 base and J 9 bases, with 4 bases left between them. Germline V gene data show CDR1 as SGHTA and CDR2 as FQGNSA. Written as DNA, the CDR3 is TGTGCCAGCAGCTTAGTAGTTGAGCAGTTCTTC. Translation gives CASSLVVEQFF.

This sequence joins TRBV3-1 and TRBJ1-1; the D gene is possibly TRBD1 (6 bases). The CDR3 runs 17 residues. Germline CDR1 and CDR2: LGHDT and YNNKEL (reference sequence). The V end lost 2 bases, the J end lost 5 bases, and 21 bases lay between the germline ends. CDR3 DNA sequence: TGTGCCAGCAGCCAATGGGGATTCGGGCTAGGGGGTACTGAAGCTTTCTTT. Residues: CASSQWGFGLGGTEAFF.

This clonotype came up a few times. The genes are TRBV7-8 and TRBJ2-7; D is unclear. The CDR3 covers 11 residues. Germline V gives CDR1 SGHVS, CDR2 FQNEAQ. Trimming left V 2 bases short and J 6 bases short, with 5 bases between. The CDR3 protein is CASSLHAEQYF. The CDR3, as DNA: TGTGCCAGCAGCTTACACGCCGAGCAGTACTTC. The whole variable domain, filled in from reference TRBV7-8 and TRBJ2-7, reads GAGVSQSPRYKVAKRGQDVALRCDPISGHVSLFWYQQALGQGPEFLTYFQNEAQLDKSGLPSDRFFAERPEGSVSTLKIQRTQQEDSAVYLCASSLHAEQYFGPGTRLTVT.

This chain links TRBV5-1 with TRBJ1-1; no clear D gene. The CDR3 loop spans 13 amino acids. Trimming took 2 bases from V and 4 from J, leaving 9 bases between them. Germline-derived CDR1 and CDR2 are SGHRS and YFSETQ. CDR3 DNA sequence: TGCGCCAGCAGCTTAAAGGTCGGCACTGAAGCTTTCTTT. This encodes CASSLKVGTEAFF.

This clonotype was seen only a few times. V and J are TRBV5-1 and TRBJ2-1, with D unclear. Trimming cost V 0 bases and J 5 bases, with 9 bases left between them. Germline CDR1 and CDR2: SGHRS and YFSETQ. This CDR3 has 14 amino acids. The CDR3 DNA is TGCGCCAGCAGCTTGGAACGTTGGGACAATGAGCAGTTCTTC. Amino acids: CASSLERWDNEQFF.

This clonotype was seen a handful of times. The chain has TRBV20-1 and TRBJ2-7, with 9 bases aligning to TRBD2. With 2 bases clipped from V and 3 bases from J, the junction kept 2 bases outside the gene matches. Germline V lookup: CDR1 DFQATT, CDR2 SNEGSKA (reference sequence). The CDR3 consists of 13 residues. The CDR3 spells CSARLTSGYEQYF. For the CDR3, the DNA is TGCAGTGCTAGATTGACTAGCGGCTACGAGCAGTACTTC.

This clonotype was counted a few times. The gene calls are TRBV4-3 and TRBJ2-3; no definite D call. V dropped 1 base and J dropped 2 bases, with 4 bases sitting between them. Germline loops: CDR1 LGHNA, CDR2 YSLEER. The CDR3 consists of 13 residues. The CDR3 DNA sequence: TGCGCCAGCAGCCAAGTTTACACAGATACGCAGTATTTT. The encoded protein is CASSQVYTDTQYF.

In its sample, this clonotype was seen a few times. This chain joins TRBV5-1 and TRBJ2-1, with a weak D call TRBD2 (5 bases). CDR1 is SGHRS and CDR2 is YFSETQ in the germline V gene. The CDR3 extends over 15 amino acids. The V end lost 4 bases, the J end lost 0 bases, and 11 bases lay between the germline ends. The CDR3 DNA is TGCGCCAGCAGCGAGGGTCTCAGCTCCTACAATGAGCAGTTCTTC. It is translated as CASSEGLSSYNEQFF.

The chain combines TRBV12-3 or TRBV12-4 with TRBJ2-3; TRBD1 matches 9 bases. V lost 7 bases, J lost 4 bases, and 3 bases stayed unmatched. The CDR3 consists of 13 residues. The CDR3 loop is CASNTGGADTQYF. CDR3 DNA sequence: TGTGCCAGCAACACAGGGGGCGCAGATACGCAGTATTTT.

This clonotype was seen a handful of times. V gene TRBV20-1 combines with J gene TRBJ2-5; a weak D match, TRBD2 (5 bases). The CDR3 loop spans 16 amino acids. The germline V gene has CDR1 DFQATT and CDR2 SNEGSKA (reference sequence). Trimming removed 5 bases from V and 5 bases from J, with 24 bases in between. In DNA, the CDR3 is TGCAGTGCTGGGGATCCTAGCCGTGGCAATTTGGAGACCCAGTACTTC. Amino acids: CSAGDPSRGNLETQYF.

The rearrangement links TRBV18 to TRBJ2-1, with D perhaps given as TRBD1 or TRBD2 (6 bases each). Trimming took 3 bases from V and 9 from J, leaving 24 bases between them. CDR1 and CDR2 (germline): KGHSH, LQKENI. The CDR3 extends over 17 amino acids. CDR3 DNA sequence: TGTGCCAGCTCACCGCTACAGGCCATAGGGGGGCCTATTGAGCAGTTCTTC. Translating it yields CASSPLQAIGGPIEQFF.

In its sample, this clonotype was seen many times. One end of the junction fails to match germline, which may point to a read error. The chain recombines TRBV7-9 with TRBJ2-7; D may be TRBD2 (5 bases). Germline V gene sequence: CDR1 SEHNR, CDR2 FQNEAQ (reference sequence). The CDR3 contains 14 residues. The CDR3 nucleotides read TGCGCCAGCAGCCCCGGAGGCGGAACCTACGAGCAGTACTTC. Residues: CASSPGGGTYEQYF.

In this sample, this clonotype turned up many times. This chain links TRBV3-1 with TRBJ2-3, with TRBD2 matching 8 bases. Germline values: CDR1 LGHDT, CDR2 YNNKEL (reference sequence). The CDR3 length is 16 residues. V was pared by 5 bases and J by 4 bases, with 11 bases of the junction left unmatched. This CDR3 reads CASSGLEAGEPDTQYF. The DNA for the CDR3 is TGTGCCAGCAGCGGCCTTGAAGCGGGGGAGCCAGATACGCAGTATTTT.

The V and J genes are TRBV2 and TRBJ1-5, with D possibly being TRBD1 (5 bases). The CDR3 extends over 14 amino acids. Germline V CDR1 and CDR2: SNHLY, FYNNEI. The V end was cut by 6 bases, the J end by 0 bases, with 9 bases between. The CDR3 bases are TGTGCCAGCAGGATTGGGGCTAGCAATCAGCCCCAGCATTTT. Translating it yields CASRIGASNQPQHF. The full variable domain, its missing parts supplied by reference TRBV2 and TRBJ1-5, is EPEVTQTPSHQVTQMGQEVILRCVPISNHLYFYWYRQILGQKVEFLVSFYNNEISEKSEIFDDQFSVERPDGSNFTLKIRSTKLEDSAMYFCASRIGASNQPQHFGDGTRLSIL.

This clonotype was recorded a few times. This chain links TRBV18 with TRBJ1-5; D uncertain. Trimming took off 2 bases at V and 0 bases at J, with 2 bases between the two ends. Germline lookup yields CDR1 KGHSH and CDR2 LQKENI. This CDR3 comprises 13 residues. DNA of the CDR3: TGTGCCAGCTCACCAGGTAGCAATCAGCCCCAGCATTTT. It yields the protein CASSPGSNQPQHF.